The clone carrying this T cell receptor beta chain was counted once. What it recognizes is unknown. Time point of the sample: persistent/refractory GD, antithyroid drugs over 5 years with positive TRAb. From RNA extracted from PBMCs, the TCR library was made. Germline CDR1 is SGHRS and CDR2 is YFSETQ. Trimming cost V 4 bases and J 3 bases; bases outside gene matches: 9. This CDR3 region has 15 residues. Researchers made TCR beta libraries by using iRepertoire HTBI primers and running Arm-PCR on CDR3 regions. TCRdb reprocessed the multiplex PCR reads via MiXCR and lists one record per CDR3 protein. The table includes fewer than 450,000 distinct CDR3 sequences, about 20% detected once. The data are from a study of regulatory T cells in long-lasting Graves disease. Whole-study context: It was over 5 years of antithyroid drugs, with positive TSH receptor antibodies, that meant persistent Graves' disease.

Broader study findings: A greater number of public clonotypes (under 3,000) was shared by persistent patients than by new patients (approximately 910).

The specimen was peripheral blood mononuclear cells (PBMCs), collected when the disease was refractory, from a patient treated with antithyroid drugs. This rearrangement joins TRBV5-1 to TRBJ1-1; TRBD1 matches at 7 bases. The sequence came from a female donor with Graves disease. Written as DNA, the CDR3 is TGCGCCAGCAGCCTCGCAGGGCAGGGGGACACTGAAGCTTTCTTT. As protein: CASSLAGQGDTEAFF.